This T cell receptor (beta chain) is from a study of blood T cell repertoires in COVID-19. The overall study: Acute-phase and convalescent COVID-19 samples originated in the United States, Italy and Spain. From T cells, B-cell-depleted T cells, or PBMCs came the material, which was cDNA or gDNA.

Patients in Seattle were enrolled during active infection, then followed longitudinally. As handled by the study authors: Estimation of nucleated cell counts was performed using reference gene primer amplification. Some clones are missing from TCRdb's copy, which holds only in-frame ones; the method was immunoSEQ multiplex PCR. The V and J calls and clone size come from that table; D and trimming were worked out from the DNA. The sample yields under 250,000 clones, over 75% seen once. This receptor was identified in a man over 45 with COVID-19, enrolled during active disease. The material sequenced was peripheral blood.

Written as DNA, the CDR3 is TGTGCCAGTAGTGTCACAGGGGCTAATTCACCCCTCCACTTT. This encodes CASSVTGANSPLHF. This rearrangement joins TRBV19 to TRBJ1-6; 7 positions match TRBD1. CDR1 and CDR2 (germline): LNHDA, SQIVND (reference sequence). Trimming cost V 5 bases and J 6 bases; bases outside gene matches: 4. The CDR3 has 14 residues.